Each of the 16 T cell receptor beta chains below was sequenced from the same sample in a study of metastatic and nonmetastatic thyroid tumors. None of the patients had undergone any treatment ahead of thyroid surgery. TCRdb recomputed clones from the PCR reads via MiXCR. In the table there are approximately 31,000 clones, roughly a fifth of which are singletons. The material sequenced was blood. These receptors were obtained from a female donor with papillary thyroid cancer or a benign thyroid nodule (not recorded which). Some clones in this sample may be carry-over from other donors' samples.

The CDR3 bases are TGTGCCACCAGTGGCGGTAGCGATGCCTCCTACAATGAGCAGTTCTTC. Residues: CATSGGSDASYNEQFF. The gene calls are TRBV24-1 and TRBJ2-1; maybe TRBD2 (5 bases). The V end lost 5 bases, the J end lost 0 bases, and 13 bases lay between the germline ends. Germline CDR1 reads KGHDR; CDR2 reads SFDVKD. The CDR3 sequence is 16 residues long.

Turning to this clone: A much more abundant neighbour one base away suggests this may be a read error. This sequence joins TRBV11-2 and TRBJ2-2, with 10 bases identical to TRBD2. From germline, CDR1 is SGHAT and CDR2 FQNNGV. The CDR3 is made up of 16 amino acids. CDR3 sequence: CVSSPSGGVGTGELFF. For the CDR3, the DNA is TGTGTCAGCAGCCCCAGCGGGGGGGTTGGTACCGGGGAGCTGTTTTTT.

In this sample, this clone turned up a few times. V and J are TRBV5-5 and TRBJ2-4; a weak D match, TRBD2 (5 bases). The CDR3 consists of 13 residues. V was pared by 3 bases and J by 4 bases, with 8 bases between. Per germline, CDR1 SGHKS and CDR2 YYEKEE (reference sequence). CDR3 coding DNA: TGTGCCAGCAGCTCGGAGGATAAAAACATTCAGTACTTC. Encoded protein: CASSSEDKNIQYF. The full variable domain, with the rest looked up from reference TRBV5-5 and TRBJ2-4, is DAGVTQSPTHLIKTRGQQVTLRCSPISGHKSVSWYQQVLGQGPQFIFQYYEKEERGRGNFPDRFSARQFPNYSSELNVNALLLGDSALYLCASSSEDKNIQYFGAGTRLSVL.

In this sample, this clone turned up many times. The chain is built from TRBV4-2 and TRBJ1-6; 7 bases map to TRBD1. Germline trimming cut 1 base from V and 7 bases from J; bases unmatched to any gene: 4. Germline V gene lookup returns CDR1 LGHNA and CDR2 YNFKEQ. This CDR3 comprises 15 residues. CDR3 nucleotide sequence: TGTGCCAGCAGCCAAGTAGGGACAGCAAATTCACCCCTCCACTTT. It translates to CASSQVGTANSPLHF.

Within the sample, this clone is medium-sized (0.01 to 0.1%). This chain uses TRBV2 with TRBJ2-7; a weak D match, TRBD2 (5 bases). CDR3 length: 13 amino acids. Germline V gene data show CDR1 as SNHLY and CDR2 as FYNNEI. Trimming stripped 6 bases from V and 1 base from J, with 10 bases between. The CDR3 is CASSGVGSYEQYF. The CDR3 DNA reads as TGTGCCAGCAGCGGGGTCGGGTCCTACGAGCAGTACTTC.

This clone has a count of ten or more. J is TRBJ1-4 and V is TRBV6-1; weak D call: TRBD1 (5 bases). This CDR3 is built from 14 residues. The germline V and J ends were trimmed by 1 base and 8 bases, with 11 bases remaining between them. Per the germline V gene, CDR1 is MNHNS and CDR2 is SASEGT. CDR3 sequence: CASSEVSGEEKLFF. DNA of the CDR3: TGTGCCAGCAGTGAAGTTTCGGGGGAGGAAAAACTGTTTTTT.

This clone came up many times. The chain has TRBV10-1 and TRBJ2-7; D gene unclear. The CDR3 contains 14 residues. Germline-derived CDR1 and CDR2 are WNHNN and SYGVQD (reference sequence). V was pared by 6 bases and J by 0 bases, with 12 bases between. CDR3 DNA sequence: TGCGCCAGCAGCCCAGAACTCAACTCCTACGAGCAGTACTTC. This encodes CASSPELNSYEQYF.

This clone is labeled as medium-sized. The CDR3 nucleotides are TGTGCCAGCAGTTACTCGGCCTCCGGGGGGGCTCCAGATACGCAGTATTTT. It specifies CASSYSASGGAPDTQYF. The V and J genes are TRBV6-5 and TRBJ2-3, with 8 bases that match TRBD2. With 0 bases clipped from V and 4 bases from J, the junction kept 9 bases outside the gene matches. The length of the CDR3 is 17 residues. The germline CDR1 and CDR2 sequences are MNHEY and SVGAGI.

This rearrangement joins TRBV24-1 to TRBJ1-2, with D possibly TRBD1 on 5 matching bases. V was trimmed by 1 base and J by 3 bases, leaving 8 bases between them. Germline CDR1 KGHDR, CDR2 SFDVKD. The CDR3 is made up of 14 amino acids. The CDR3 region is CATSDLGRDYGYTF. The CDR3 DNA is TGTGCCACCAGTGATTTAGGCAGGGACTATGGCTACACCTTC.

The CDR3 is CASSEGSGTPQYF. CDR3 DNA sequence: TGTGCCAGCAGCGAGGGGAGCGGGACTCCGCAGTATTTT. This sequence joins TRBV9 and TRBJ2-3; 7 bases agree with TRBD2. Trimming cost V 3 bases and J 10 bases; bases outside gene matches: 8. The CDR3 has 13 amino acids. Germline values: CDR1 SGDLS, CDR2 YYNGEE.

This clone was recorded at least ten times. Additional DNA sequences in this sample encode the identical CDR3. The rearrangement links TRBV11-2 to TRBJ1-6; 7 positions match TRBD1. J was trimmed by 9 bases and V by 5 bases; bases with no gene match: 4. CDR1 is SGHAT, CDR2 FQNNGV, per germline. This CDR3 spans 13 amino acids. The CDR3 coding sequence is TGTGCCAGCAGCCGACAGGGTGGTTCACCCCTCCACTTT. It yields the protein CASSRQGGSPLHF. The full variable domain, its missing parts supplied by reference TRBV11-2 and TRBJ1-6, is EAGVAQSPRYKIIEKRQSVAFWCNPISGHATLYWYQQILGQGPKLLIQFQNNGVVDDSQLPKDRFSAERLKGVDSTLKIQPAKLEDSAVYLCASSRQGGSPLHFGNGTRLTVT.

Within the sample, this clone is medium-sized. The chain links TRBV27 to TRBJ1-2, with D hard to call. Germline V gene lookup returns CDR1 MNHEY and CDR2 SMNVEV (reference sequence). The germline V and J ends were trimmed by 6 bases and 7 bases, with 9 bases remaining between them. The CDR3 spans 11 residues. DNA of the CDR3: TGTGCCAGCAGGAGGGAGGGTGGCTACACCTTC. Its protein product is CASRREGGYTF.

This clone was seen repeatedly, ten times or more. The rearrangement links TRBV5-6 to TRBJ1-3, with 7 bases matching TRBD1. V was pared by 4 bases and J by 0 bases, with 10 bases of the junction left unmatched. This CDR3 has 17 amino acids. The V gene's germline CDR1 is SGHDT and CDR2 YYEEEE. CDR3 amino acids: CASSTLGGPFSGNTIYF. CDR3 in DNA: TGTGCCAGCAGCACACTAGGGGGCCCGTTCTCTGGAAACACCATATATTTT.

At least ten counts were recorded for this clone. The rearrangement uses TRBV2 and TRBJ2-5; possible D gene TRBD1, 5 bases. In germline, CDR1 is SNHLY, CDR2 FYNNEI. Trimming took off 3 bases at V and 5 bases at J, with 13 bases between the two ends. This CDR3 has 14 residues. CDR3 amino acids: CASSEVGVEETQYF. The CDR3 nucleotides read TGTGCCAGCAGTGAGGTAGGGGTGGAGGAGACCCAGTACTTC.

This clone was picked up many times. The J gene is TRBJ2-4, the V gene TRBV5-1; TRBD2 agrees at 12 bases. Per germline, CDR1 SGHRS and CDR2 YFSETQ. This CDR3 spans 17 amino acids. J lost 4 bases, V lost 1 base, and 6 bases had no gene match. The CDR3 DNA reads as TGCGCCAGCAGCTTGCAAACTAGCGGGGGGCCTAAAAACATTCAGTACTTC. This sequence encodes CASSLQTSGGPKNIQYF.

The rearrangement links TRBV6-2 or TRBV6-3 to TRBJ2-7; D gene unclear. The CDR3 loop spans 11 amino acids. In germline, CDR1 is MNHEY, CDR2 SVGEGT. V was clipped by 4 bases and J by 3 bases, with 4 bases between them. CDR3 residues: CASSSFYEQYF. As DNA, the CDR3 is TGTGCCAGCAGTTCGTTCTACGAGCAGTACTTC.